The present T cell receptor (beta chain) was sequenced within a study of regulatory T cells in long-lasting Graves disease. Study-level background: Patients with persistent Graves' disease had over 5 years of antithyroid drugs and persistent TSH receptor antibodies. Findings and caveats of the study: TRBV28 was favored in persistent disease, as were TRBJ1-2 and TRBJ2-5.

As to time point: persistent/refractory GD, antithyroid drugs over 5 years with positive TRAb. The TCR library was made from RNA that had been extracted from PBMCs in TRIzol. Assembly of TCR beta libraries relied on iRepertoire HTBI primers together with Arm-PCR of CDR3 regions. TCRdb called the multiplex PCR reads again in MiXCR, with one record for every CDR3 protein. The sample contains around 300,000 distinct CDR3 sequences, 20% to 25% of which appear only once. There are 15 residues in the CDR3. Trimming shortened V by 6 bases and J by 5 bases, and 17 bases separated the two germline ends. This clonotype was detected ten times or more. The antigen remains undetermined.

The sequence was obtained from a female donor with Graves disease. The sample in question was peripheral blood mononuclear cells (PBMCs), obtained when the disease was refractory, from a patient treated with antithyroid drugs. The J gene is TRBJ1-5, the V gene TRBV12-3 or TRBV12-4, with TRBD1 as a possible D gene (5 bases). Here the CDR3 reads CASSATQGDHQPQHF. The DNA of the CDR3 is TGTGCCAGCAGCGCTACTCAGGGCGATCATCAGCCCCAGCATTTT.